Shown below are 15 T cell receptor beta chains from a single sample sequenced in a study of spatial heterogeneity in lung cancer. Described time point: sample taken at primary tumor resection. Material for sequencing was whole RNA from tumor, nontumor lung or frozen PBMC, left unsorted. TCRdb redid the calling of the 5' RACE reads with MiXCR, one entry per CDR3 protein. In the table there are some 40,000 distinct CDR3 sequences, 5.2% of which are singletons. Here the sequenced sample was PBMCs, taken at surgery. The receptors derive from a female donor with early-stage non-small cell lung cancer.

The chain links TRBV7-3 to TRBJ1-1; no definite D call. V was shortened by 2 bases and J by 4 bases, with 8 bases between the two germline ends. CDR1 and CDR2 from the germline V gene are SGHTA and FQGTGA. The CDR3 extends over 13 amino acids. The CDR3 DNA is TGTGCCAGCAGCTTAGGTCGGCTCACTGAAGCTTTCTTT. The encoded protein is CASSLGRLTEAFF. The full variable domain, its missing parts supplied by reference TRBV7-3 and TRBJ1-1, is GAGVSQTPSNKVTEKGKYVELRCDPISGHTALYWYRQSLGQGPEFLIYFQGTGAADDSGLPNDRFFAVRPEGSVSTLKIQRTERGDSAVYLCASSLGRLTEAFFGQGTRLTVV.

This clonotype was seen at least ten times. The CDR3 region is CASSRPSGTGELFF. The CDR3 DNA reads TGCGCCAGCAGCCGGCCAAGTGGCACCGGGGAGCTGTTTTTT. This rearrangement joins TRBV4-1 to TRBJ2-2; D unresolved. CDR1 is MGHRA and CDR2 is YSYEKL in the germline V gene. CDR3 length: 14 residues. The V and J ends lost 4 bases and 4 bases respectively, with 10 bases between them.

This clonotype has a handful of counts. The chain joins TRBV18 to TRBJ1-1, with D uncertain. Trimming took 2 bases from V and 1 from J, leaving 8 bases between them. Germline values: CDR1 KGHSH, CDR2 LQKENI. The CDR3 contains 14 residues. CDR3 DNA: TGTGCCAGCTCACCATGGGAGGGGAACACTGAAGCTTTCTTT. It encodes CASSPWEGNTEAFF.

This clonotype was detected ten times or more. This chain uses TRBV5-1 with TRBJ2-5; D possibly corresponds to TRBD1 (6 bases). Trimming removed 0 bases at V and 1 base at J, with 7 bases between. CDR1 SGHRS and CDR2 YFSETQ come from the germline V gene. The CDR3 has 14 amino acids. Here the CDR3 reads CASSLEGVQETQYF. CDR3 DNA sequence: TGCGCCAGCAGCTTGGAGGGGGTCCAAGAGACCCAGTACTTC.

This clonotype was counted many times. This chain links TRBV28 with TRBJ1-1; D is perhaps TRBD1 (5 bases). This CDR3 spans 14 amino acids. CDR1 is MDHEN, CDR2 SYDVKM, per germline. V was pared by 6 bases and J by 5 bases, with 16 bases between. CDR3 coding DNA: TGTGCCAGCAGCCCTGTGGGGGTGGTGACTGAAGCTTTCTTT. Protein: CASSPVGVVTEAFF. The full variable domain, with the rest looked up from reference TRBV28 and TRBJ1-1, is DVKVTQSSRYLVKRTGEKVFLECVQDMDHENMFWYRQDPGLGLRLIYFSYDVKMKEKGDIPEGYSVSREKKERFSLILESASTNQTSMYLCASSPVGVVTEAFFGQGTRLTVV.

This clonotype counts as medium-sized. The genes are TRBV10-1 and TRBJ1-1; D might be TRBD1 (5 bases). Trimming shortened V by 6 bases and J by 1 base, and 9 bases separated the two germline ends. The CDR3 covers 13 residues. The germline gives CDR1 WNHNN, CDR2 SYGVQD (reference sequence). CDR3 sequence reads: CASSRGQNTEAFF. In DNA, the CDR3 is TGCGCCAGCAGCCGCGGACAGAACACTGAAGCTTTCTTT.

The V gene is TRBV11-2, the J gene TRBJ2-1; 11 nucleotides line up with TRBD2. The CDR3 runs 18 residues. Germline lookup yields CDR1 SGHAT and CDR2 FQNNGV. J lost 4 bases, V lost 6 bases, and 14 bases had no gene match. The CDR3 here is CASSSRLAGPQKYNEQFF. CDR3 nucleotide sequence: TGTGCCAGCAGTTCCCGACTAGCGGGGCCCCAAAAATACAATGAGCAGTTCTTC.

This clonotype has at least ten counts. The rearrangement joins TRBV4-2 to TRBJ2-7, with D possibly matching TRBD1 (5 bases). From germline, CDR1 is LGHNA and CDR2 YNFKEQ. The CDR3 totals 15 residues. Trimming pared 0 bases from V and 3 bases from J, leaving 12 bases between. CDR3 loop: CASSQDVTVFYEQYF. DNA of the CDR3: TGTGCCAGCAGCCAAGACGTGACAGTTTTCTACGAGCAGTACTTC.

In its sample, this clonotype was seen many times. The chain uses TRBV7-8 and TRBJ1-1; the D is unclear. The CDR3 is 16 residues long. Germline CDR1 is SGHVS and CDR2 is FQNEAQ. V was shortened by 5 bases and J by 0 bases, with 16 bases between the two germline ends. The CDR3 DNA sequence: TGTGCCAGCAGCCTCGGGAGGTGGAATATGAACACTGAAGCTTTCTTT. Its protein product is CASSLGRWNMNTEAFF.

Ten or more counts support this clonotype. This rearrangement joins TRBV7-9 to TRBJ2-1; 11 bases line up with TRBD1. The V gene end was trimmed by 5 bases and the J gene end by 7 bases; junction bases not matched to a gene: 4. Germline V CDR1 and CDR2: SEHNR, FQNEAQ (reference sequence). This CDR3 region has 14 residues. CDR3 amino acids: CASSTGQGGNEQFF. In nucleotides, the CDR3 is TGTGCCAGCAGCACGGGACAGGGGGGGAATGAGCAGTTCTTC.

This clonotype was found many times. The rearrangement links TRBV6-5 to TRBJ2-2; 7 bases are a match to TRBD1. This CDR3 region has 16 residues. With 7 bases clipped from V and 0 bases from J, the junction kept 8 bases outside the gene matches. Germline-derived CDR1 and CDR2 are MNHEY and SVGAGI. The CDR3 reads CASKRPGTANTGELFF. DNA for the CDR3: TGTGCCAGCAAACGCCCCGGGACAGCGAACACCGGGGAGCTGTTTTTT.

Sample share makes this clonotype medium-sized (0.01 to 0.1%). The chain couples TRBV3-1 to TRBJ1-2; D possibly corresponds to TRBD1 (6 bases). This CDR3 region has 14 residues. CDR1 LGHDT and CDR2 YNNKEL come from the germline V gene (reference sequence). With 4 bases removed from V and 4 bases from J, the gap between germline ends came to 13 bases. The CDR3 coding sequence is TGTGCCAGCAGCCGGCAAGGGGGTATCTATGGCTACACCTTC. Its translation is CASSRQGGIYGYTF.

This sequence joins TRBV19 and TRBJ2-2; D ambiguous. Per the germline V gene, CDR1 is LNHDA and CDR2 is SQIVND (reference sequence). This CDR3 is built from 13 residues. V was trimmed by 0 bases and J by 5 bases, leaving 4 bases between them. The CDR3 here is CASSIDLTGELFF. For the CDR3, the DNA is TGTGCCAGTAGTATAGACCTAACCGGGGAGCTGTTTTTT.

This clonotype was seen many times. The rearrangement joins TRBV20-1 to TRBJ2-7; tentative D call: TRBD1 (5 bases). The CDR3 spans 13 residues. V lost 6 bases, J lost 5 bases, and 17 bases lay in between. CDR1 DFQATT and CDR2 SNEGSKA come from the germline V gene (reference sequence). CDR3 sequence (DNA): TGCAGTGCCCCACTAACAGGAATACACGAGCAGTACTTC. It encodes CSAPLTGIHEQYF.

This clonotype has a handful of counts. The chain has TRBV5-4 and TRBJ2-1, with 10 nucleotides matching TRBD2. V lost 6 bases, J lost 5 bases, and 8 bases stayed unmatched. Germline CDR1 SGHNT, CDR2 YYREEE (reference sequence). CDR3 length: 15 residues. The chain's CDR3 is CASTAKRGGHNEQFF. The DNA of the CDR3 is TGTGCCAGCACGGCCAAGCGGGGGGGTCACAATGAGCAGTTCTTC.